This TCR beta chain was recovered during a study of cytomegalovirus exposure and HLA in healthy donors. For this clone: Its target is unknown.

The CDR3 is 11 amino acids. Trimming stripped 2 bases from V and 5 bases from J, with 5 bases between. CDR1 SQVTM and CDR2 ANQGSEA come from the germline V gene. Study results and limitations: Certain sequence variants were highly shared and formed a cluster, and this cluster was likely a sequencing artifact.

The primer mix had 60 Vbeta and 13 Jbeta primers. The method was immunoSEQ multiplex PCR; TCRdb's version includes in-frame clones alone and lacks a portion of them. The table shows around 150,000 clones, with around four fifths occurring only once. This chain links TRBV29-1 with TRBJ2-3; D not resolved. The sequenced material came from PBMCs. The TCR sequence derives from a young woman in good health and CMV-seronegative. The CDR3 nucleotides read TGCAGCGTTGAATGGCAAGATACGCAGTATTTT. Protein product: CSVEWQDTQYF.